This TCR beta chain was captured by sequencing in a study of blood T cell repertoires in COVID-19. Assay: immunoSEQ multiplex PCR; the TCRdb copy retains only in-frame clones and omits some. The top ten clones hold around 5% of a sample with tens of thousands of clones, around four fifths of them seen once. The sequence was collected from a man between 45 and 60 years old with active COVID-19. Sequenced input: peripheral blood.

CDR3 sequence reads: CASSETSGGPTQYF. The DNA of the CDR3 is TGTGCCAGCAGCGAGACTAGCGGGGGTCCGACCCAGTACTTC. The chain combines TRBV7-2 with TRBJ2-5; 12 bases map to TRBD2. Germline loops: CDR1 SGHTA, CDR2 FQGNSA. V gave up 5 bases and J gave up 7 bases; unmatched junction bases: 5. The CDR3 is 14 amino acids. The full variable domain, completed using reference TRBV7-2 and TRBJ2-5, is GAGVSQSPSNKVTEKGKDVELRCDPISGHTALYWYRQSLGQGLEFLIYFQGNSAPDKSGLPSDRFSAERTGGSVSTLTIQRTQQEDSAVYLCASSETSGGPTQYFGPGTRLLVL.